Sequencing of this T cell receptor beta chain was carried out in a study of T cells after posttransplantation cyclophosphamide. After removal of 6 bases from V and 5 bases from J, the junction contained 5 bases not matched to a gene. CDR3 length equals 13 residues. CDR1 is WSHSY, CDR2 SAAADI, per germline. The repertoire was sequenced with immunoSEQ multiplex PCR; TCRdb's copy has only in-frame clones and lacks some. The data show roughly 13,000 clones, with 76% seen just once and around 1.2% held by the top ten. This receptor was taken from a man aged 45-65 years. Sequencing was carried out using memory CD4+ T cells sorted from PBMCs. This chain links TRBV10-2 with TRBJ2-5; 8 nucleotides match TRBD2. The CDR3 DNA reads as TGCGCCAGCAGGCGGGGGGCTCGGGAGACCCAGTACTTC. Translating gives CASRRGARETQYF.